These 11 T cell receptor beta chains were all obtained from the same sample, sequenced in a study of shared clonotypes between healthy human individuals. Using immunoSEQ multiplex PCR, the repertoire was profiled, and TCRdb retains in-frame clones only, with some absent. The sample shows around 510,000 clones, 70% to 80% of them seen only once. Specimen: PBMCs. The source is a woman between 40 and 50 years old in good health. Some clones in this sample may be carry-over from other donors' samples.

In its sample, this clone was seen a few times. This rearrangement joins TRBV4-3 to TRBJ2-7; 7 bases fit TRBD2. The germline CDR1 and CDR2 sequences are LGHNA and YSLEER. Trimming cost V 0 bases and J 2 bases; bases outside gene matches: 7. CDR3 length equals 16 residues. CDR3 residues: CASSQDWGSGTYEQYF. The CDR3 coding sequence is TGCGCCAGCAGCCAAGATTGGGGCAGCGGGACCTACGAGCAGTACTTC.

This sequence joins TRBV29-1 and TRBJ2-3; D possibly corresponds to TRBD1 (5 bases). The CDR3 is 15 residues long. V lost 0 bases and J 2 bases, leaving 12 bases between the germline ends. The germline CDR1 and CDR2 sequences are SQVTM and ANQGSEA. The CDR3 nucleotides are TGCAGCGTTGAAGATCGCAGGGTACACACAGATACGCAGTATTTT. The encoded protein is CSVEDRRVHTDTQYF.

This clone was counted a few times. The rearrangement links TRBV30 to TRBJ1-1; 8 bases agree with TRBD1. This CDR3 is built from 15 residues. Germline loops: CDR1 GTSNPN, CDR2 SVGIG (reference sequence). The ends lost 1 base at V and 0 bases at J; junction bases unmatched: 4. This CDR3 is CAWSENRGLNTEAFF. The CDR3 region has the DNA TGTGCCTGGAGTGAGAACAGGGGGTTGAACACTGAAGCTTTCTTT.

The CDR3 reads CASSLSGTGQLPQYF. The CDR3 DNA is TGCGCCAGCAGCCTTTCCGGGACAGGGCAATTGCCGCAGTACTTC. The chain employs TRBV4-3 and TRBJ2-7; 9 bases line up with TRBD1. Germline V gene data show CDR1 as LGHNA and CDR2 as YSLEER. The trim removed 4 bases at V and 9 bases at J, leaving 13 bases unmatched. This CDR3 comprises 15 residues.

This chain links TRBV20-1 with TRBJ2-3; D perhaps matches TRBD1 (5 bases). Trimming stripped 4 bases from V and 6 bases from J, with 8 bases between. Germline V gives CDR1 DFQATT, CDR2 SNEGSKA (reference sequence). The CDR3 runs 11 residues. The CDR3 DNA reads as TGCAGTGCTACAGGGTTCGATACGCAGTATTTT. It yields the protein CSATGFDTQYF.

The chain combines TRBV7-9 with TRBJ1-1; D gene unclear. Germline CDR1 is SEHNR and CDR2 is FQNEAQ (reference sequence). With 3 bases removed from V and 6 bases from J, the gap between germline ends came to 8 bases. This CDR3 has 12 residues. The CDR3 protein is CASSFDRAEAFF. CDR3 sequence (DNA): TGTGCCAGCAGCTTTGATCGGGCTGAAGCTTTCTTT. Together with reference TRBV7-9 and TRBJ1-1, the CDR3 gives the full variable domain: DTGVSQNPRHKITKRGQNVTFRCDPISEHNRLYWYRQTLGQGPEFLTYFQNEAQLEKSRLLSDRFSAERPKGSFSTLEIQRTEQGDSAMYLCASSFDRAEAFFGQGTRLTVV.

The chain couples TRBV7-9 to TRBJ2-7, with TRBD2 matching 10 bases. There are 13 residues in the CDR3. The germline CDR1 and CDR2 sequences are SEHNR and FQNEAQ (reference sequence). V shed 5 bases and J 8 bases; nucleotides not matched to a gene: 6. The CDR3 coding sequence is TGTGCCAGCAGCGCTACTAGCGGGACACAGCAGTACTTC. As protein: CASSATSGTQQYF.

This clone was seen a single time. This sequence joins TRBV28 and TRBJ1-2; 12 positions agree with TRBD1. The CDR3 loop spans 15 amino acids. V shed 2 bases, J shed 7 bases, and the junction held 5 bases outside the gene matches. Looked up from germline, CDR1 is MDHEN and CDR2 is SYDVKM. The CDR3 DNA follows: TGTGCCAGCAGTTTAGTGGGACAGGGGGCGTTTGGCTACACCTTC. It yields the protein CASSLVGQGAFGYTF.

This clone was counted a few times. The V gene is TRBV29-1, the J gene TRBJ2-4, with TRBD2 matching over 9 bases. Germline V gives CDR1 SQVTM, CDR2 ANQGSEA. V lost 7 bases to trimming and J lost 9 bases; unmatched junction nucleotides: 10. This CDR3 spans 13 amino acids. The CDR3 DNA follows: TGCAGCGCCTATAGCGGGAGAGGCTTCATTCAGTACTTC. Translated, it gives CSAYSGRGFIQYF.

DNA of the CDR3: TGTGCCAGCAGCGTAGGGGGGAGGGTGACCTACAATGAGCAGTTCTTC. Translation: CASSVGGRVTYNEQFF. The chain employs TRBV9 and TRBJ2-1, with 7 bases lining up with TRBD2. CDR1 is SGDLS and CDR2 is YYNGEE in the germline V gene. The CDR3 is 16 amino acids. Trimming at V came to 0 bases and at J to 2 bases, leaving 5 bases not matched to a gene.

This rearrangement joins TRBV2 to TRBJ2-3; D not resolved. The CDR3 consists of 12 residues. The germline V and J ends were trimmed by 6 bases and 3 bases, with 7 bases remaining between them. Germline CDR1 and CDR2: SNHLY and FYNNEI. The CDR3, as DNA: TGTGCCAGCAGCTATACAACAGATACGCAGTATTTT. It yields the protein CASSYTTDTQYF.